These 30 T cell receptor beta chains share one sample of origin, sequenced in a study of T cells in Graves' hyperthyroidism and ophthalmopathy. TCR beta CDR3 sequences were amplified from RNA transcripts. Carried out on the TCR CDR3, a first-round RT-PCR used the HTBI primer set. TCRdb used MiXCR to reprocess the multiplex PCR reads, holding one entry per CDR3 protein. The sample holds roughly 570,000 distinct CDR3 sequences; around 14% are singletons and the top ten take under 8%. Source material: blood. The receptors were sampled from a woman aged 30 to 39 with Graves' hyperthyroidism.

The V call is TRBV12-5, the J call TRBJ2-7, with TRBD1 matching 9 bases. V trimming: 6 bases; J trimming: 5 bases; junction bases outside the gene matches: 8. The germline CDR1 and CDR2 sequences are LGHNT and FRNRAP. This CDR3 spans 14 amino acids. This chain's CDR3 is CASGSPGTGNEQYF. As DNA, the CDR3 is TGTGCTAGTGGCTCCCCCGGGACAGGGAACGAGCAGTACTTC.

The CDR3 nucleotides are TGTGCCAGCAGCATGGGGACTAGCGGTGAGGATGAGCAGTTCTTC. Its protein is CASSMGTSGEDEQFF. The chain employs TRBV9 and TRBJ2-1; TRBD2 agrees at 11 bases. This CDR3 has 15 residues. V dropped 4 bases and J dropped 8; count of bases not matched to a gene: 8. Germline V lookup: CDR1 SGDLS, CDR2 YYNGEE.

The sample holds many counts of this clonotype. V gene TRBV6-6 combines with J gene TRBJ2-1; D possibly corresponds to TRBD2 (5 bases). Germline V gene sequence: CDR1 MNHNY, CDR2 SVGAGI (reference sequence). This CDR3 comprises 15 residues. V gave up 0 bases and J gave up 6 bases, with 12 bases separating them. The CDR3 DNA sequence: TGTGCCAGCAGTTACTCGGAAGGGAGAGGCAATGAGCAGTTCTTC. Amino acid sequence: CASSYSEGRGNEQFF.

This clonotype was found many times. This sequence joins TRBV5-1 and TRBJ1-4; D may be TRBD1 (6 bases). With 3 bases removed from V and 5 bases from J, the gap between germline ends came to 14 bases. This CDR3 is built from 15 residues. Germline CDR1 is SGHRS and CDR2 is YFSETQ. The chain's CDR3 is CASSSRTASNEKLFF. The CDR3 coding sequence is TGCGCCAGCAGCTCGCGGACAGCCAGCAATGAAAAACTGTTTTTT. The variable domain in full, completed from reference TRBV5-1 and TRBJ1-4, reads KAGVTQTPRYLIKTRGQQVTLSCSPISGHRSVSWYQQTPGQGLQFLFEYFSETQRNKGNFPGRFSGRQFSNSRSEMNVSTLELGDSALYLCASSSRTASNEKLFFGSGTQLSVL.

The sample holds many counts of this clonotype. V and J are TRBV12-3 or TRBV12-4 and TRBJ2-3; D is unclear. The germline V and J ends were trimmed by 5 bases and 1 base, with 13 bases remaining between them. The CDR3 covers 15 residues. The CDR3 reads CASSPTRSRTDTQYF. In DNA form, the CDR3 reads TGTGCCAGCAGTCCGACGAGGAGTCGCACAGATACGCAGTATTTT.

This clonotype was picked up many times. J is TRBJ2-1 and V is TRBV11-2; 10 bases are a match to TRBD2. The germline gives CDR1 SGHAT, CDR2 FQNNGV. This CDR3 is 15 amino acids long. J was trimmed by 5 bases and V by 3 bases; bases with no gene match: 4. CDR3 DNA sequence: TGTGCCAGCAGCTTGAGCACTAGCGGGAACAATGAGCAGTTCTTC. It encodes CASSLSTSGNNEQFF.

In its sample, this clonotype was seen many times. CDR3 nucleotide sequence: TGTGCCAGCAGCCTATTATTCCTGGTTGGCTACACCTTC. Translating gives CASSLLFLVGYTF. This rearrangement joins TRBV6-2 or TRBV6-3 to TRBJ1-2, with unresolved D. This CDR3 has 13 amino acids. The V end was cut by 6 bases, the J end by 7 bases, with 15 bases between. Germline assignment: CDR1 MNHEY and CDR2 SVGEGT.

Many counts were recorded for this clonotype. V is TRBV11-2 and J is TRBJ2-7; a possible D gene is TRBD2 (6 bases). The CDR3 has 13 residues. V was pared by 3 bases and J by 2 bases, with 8 bases between. Germline CDR1 SGHAT, CDR2 FQNNGV. CDR3: CASSFSSAYEQYF. Here the CDR3 DNA reads TGTGCCAGCAGCTTCTCTAGCGCCTACGAGCAGTACTTC.

The V and J genes are TRBV4-3 and TRBJ2-1, with 12 bases lining up with TRBD2. In germline, CDR1 is LGHNA, CDR2 YSLEER. The V gene end was trimmed by 0 bases and the J gene end by 1 base; junction bases not matched to a gene: 10. This CDR3 region has 20 residues. Here the CDR3 reads CASSQDFSLAGGLSYNEQFF. The CDR3 coding sequence is TGCGCCAGCAGCCAAGATTTTTCTCTAGCGGGAGGGCTGTCCTACAATGAGCAGTTCTTC.

This clonotype was seen a handful of times. The chain uses TRBV10-3 and TRBJ2-1; 7 nucleotides line up with TRBD2. Germline CDR1 ENHRY, CDR2 SYGVKD. The trim removed 6 bases at V and 4 bases at J, leaving 6 bases unmatched. The CDR3 runs 14 residues. This CDR3 reads CAIRVAGLYNEQFF. The DNA for the CDR3 is TGTGCCATCAGAGTAGCGGGTCTTTACAATGAGCAGTTCTTC.

This clonotype appeared many times. This chain links TRBV11-3 with TRBJ2-5, with 7 bases fitting TRBD1. This CDR3 spans 15 amino acids. The V gene's germline CDR1 is SGHNT and CDR2 YENEEA. The trim removed 5 bases at V and 2 bases at J, leaving 8 bases unmatched. The CDR3 is CASSPGQGEQETQYF. The CDR3 nucleotides read TGTGCCAGCAGCCCAGGGCAGGGGGAGCAAGAGACCCAGTACTTC.

The rearrangement uses TRBV7-9 and TRBJ2-6, with 8 bases identical to TRBD1. This CDR3 has 17 amino acids. V shed 5 bases, J shed 0 bases, and the junction held 6 bases outside the gene matches. CDR1 is SEHNR and CDR2 is FQNEAQ in the germline V gene (reference sequence). The CDR3 DNA reads as TGTGCCAGCAGCATCGGGACAGGCTTCTCTGGGGCCAACGTCCTGACTTTC. It is translated as CASSIGTGFSGANVLTF.

This clonotype was counted many times. The chain carries TRBV9 and TRBJ2-5; 9 nucleotides line up with TRBD2. The CDR3 totals 15 residues. Germline CDR1 SGDLS, CDR2 YYNGEE. V shed 0 bases and J 5 bases; nucleotides not matched to a gene: 5. CDR3 nucleotide sequence: TGTGCCAGCAGCGTAGGGGGAGGACTAGCGGAGACCCAGTACTTC. It encodes CASSVGGGLAETQYF.

The V and J genes are TRBV3-1 and TRBJ2-7; TRBD2 might be the D (7 bases). The V gene lost 4 bases and the J gene lost 3 bases, with 19 bases spanning the gap. The CDR3 sequence is 16 residues long. CDR1 and CDR2 (germline): LGHDT, YNNKEL (reference sequence). CDR3 DNA: TGTGCCAGCAGCCTAAGGGGAGGGGGTCTCGGCTACGAGCAGTACTTC. It is translated as CASSLRGGGLGYEQYF.

This chain joins TRBV2 and TRBJ2-2; no reliable D call. The germline V gene encodes CDR1 SNHLY and CDR2 FYNNEI. The CDR3 has 15 amino acids. V shed 0 bases and J shed 5 bases, with 10 bases lying between them. For the CDR3, the DNA is TGTGCCAGCAGTGAAGCGCTCGGGCGGACCGGGGAGCTGTTTTTT. This encodes CASSEALGRTGELFF.

The chain links TRBV28 to TRBJ1-6; D is possibly TRBD1 (5 bases). Germline CDR1 MDHEN, CDR2 SYDVKM. CDR3 length: 14 amino acids. V lost 5 bases to trimming and J lost 10 bases, with 15 bases between them. This CDR3 is CASSASRGGSPLHF. In DNA, the CDR3 is TGTGCCAGCAGTGCCTCCCGGGGCGGGTCACCCCTCCACTTT.

This clonotype was seen more than once but under ten times. The rearrangement joins TRBV6-2 or TRBV6-3 to TRBJ1-2; weak D call: TRBD1 (6 bases). The CDR3 extends over 12 amino acids. Germline assignment: CDR1 MNHEY and CDR2 SVGEGT. The germline V and J ends were trimmed by 6 bases and 7 bases, with 12 bases remaining between them. The CDR3: CASRGGYGGYTF. The DNA of the CDR3 is TGTGCCAGCAGAGGGGGTTACGGTGGCTACACCTTC.

This clonotype came up many times. This chain connects TRBV7-3 to TRBJ2-2; 8 bases fit TRBD2. The CDR3 is 14 amino acids. The germline gives CDR1 SGHTA, CDR2 FQGTGA. The V segment lost 6 bases and the J segment 4 bases; nucleotides outside the gene matches: 4. The chain's CDR3 is CASSSSGSTGELFF. The CDR3 region has the DNA TGTGCCAGCAGTTCGAGCGGGAGCACCGGGGAGCTGTTTTTT. The full variable domain, in which reference TRBV7-3 and TRBJ2-2 provide the parts outside the CDR3, is GAGVSQTPSNKVTEKGKYVELRCDPISGHTALYWYRQSLGQGPEFLIYFQGTGAADDSGLPNDRFFAVRPEGSVSTLKIQRTERGDSAVYLCASSSSGSTGELFFGEGSRLTVL.

The chain carries TRBV11-2 and TRBJ2-7, with 8 nucleotides matching TRBD1. Unmatched junction bases numbered 9, after V lost 4 bases and J lost 1 base. Per germline, CDR1 SGHAT and CDR2 FQNNGV. The CDR3 contains 16 residues. CDR3 in DNA: TGTGCCAGCAGCTCCACAGACAGGGGACGGTCCTACGAGCAGTACTTC. This translates into CASSSTDRGRSYEQYF.

This clonotype was detected many times. The chain recombines TRBV2 with TRBJ1-5; D possibly corresponds to TRBD1 (5 bases). In germline, CDR1 is SNHLY, CDR2 FYNNEI. CDR3 length equals 15 residues. The V and J ends lost 1 base and 6 bases respectively, with 13 bases between them. The CDR3 DNA sequence: TGTGCCAGCAGTGAAGGGTCGGCAGGGCTTCAGCCCCAGCATTTT. Amino acid sequence: CASSEGSAGLQPQHF.

This clonotype was found many times. The chain combines TRBV7-9 with TRBJ1-6; 8 bases map to TRBD1. V gave up 2 bases and J gave up 0 bases; unmatched junction bases: 3. Germline CDR1 reads SEHNR; CDR2 reads FQNEAQ (reference sequence). The CDR3 spans 17 residues. DNA for the CDR3: TGTGCCAGCAGCTTATGGACAGGGAGCTCCTATAATTCACCCCTCCACTTT. Its translation is CASSLWTGSSYNSPLHF.

V and J are TRBV6-2 or TRBV6-3 and TRBJ2-4; D may be TRBD2 (6 bases). The CDR3 totals 14 residues. Germline lookup yields CDR1 MNHEY and CDR2 SVGEGT. V gave up 6 bases and J gave up 3 bases, with 12 bases separating them. The CDR3 DNA reads TGTGCCAGCAGCGCGGAGGGGAGCAAAAACATTCAGTACTTC. Protein product: CASSAEGSKNIQYF.

This clonotype appeared many times. The chain combines TRBV27 with TRBJ1-5; D unresolved. V lost 6 bases and J lost 0, with 9 bases in between. Per the germline V gene, CDR1 is MNHEY and CDR2 is SMNVEV (reference sequence). The CDR3 covers 14 residues. The CDR3 region has the DNA TGTGCCAGCAGGCCCTCTTATAGCAATCAGCCCCAGCATTTT. This gives the protein CASRPSYSNQPQHF.

The chain employs TRBV10-1 and TRBJ2-7, with D possibly being TRBD1 (6 bases). Germline CDR1 reads WNHNN; CDR2 reads SYGVQD (reference sequence). V was shortened by 2 bases and J by 7 bases, with 21 bases between the two germline ends. The CDR3 contains 16 residues. The CDR3 DNA is TGCGCCAGCAGTGAGAACAGGGACCCAACTTTGGGGGAGCAGTACTTC. Protein sequence: CASSENRDPTLGEQYF.

The table lists this clonotype with a few counts. The chain is built from TRBV11-1 and TRBJ2-3, with 9 bases that match TRBD2. The germline V gene encodes CDR1 SGHAT and CDR2 FQDESV (reference sequence). The CDR3 runs to 18 residues. The trim removed 3 bases at V and 1 base at J, leaving 11 bases unmatched. CDR3 DNA sequence: TGTGCCAGCAGCTTGGGCCTAGCGGGACTGGGCGGCACAGATACGCAGTATTTT. Translating it yields CASSLGLAGLGGTDTQYF. Based on the CDR3 plus reference TRBV11-1 and TRBJ2-3, the full variable domain is EAEVAQSPRYKITEKSQAVAFWCDPISGHATLYWYRQILGQGPELLVQFQDESVVDDSQLPKDRFSAERLKGVDSTLKIQPAELGDSAMYLCASSLGLAGLGGTDTQYFGPGTRLTVL.

The J gene is TRBJ2-2, the V gene TRBV19; D gene uncertain. This CDR3 region has 16 residues. With 5 bases removed from V and 4 bases from J, the gap between germline ends came to 17 bases. Germline values: CDR1 LNHDA, CDR2 SQIVND (reference sequence). In nucleotides, the CDR3 is TGTGCCAGTAGTTCCTCGATAGGGATAGGCACCGGGGAGCTGTTTTTT. Translated, it gives CASSSSIGIGTGELFF.

At least ten counts were recorded for this clonotype. The CDR3 DNA reads as TGTGCCAGCAGCTCAGGCCGACAAGATACGCAGTATTTT. It specifies CASSSGRQDTQYF. V and J are TRBV11-2 and TRBJ2-3, with D uncertain. Trimming pared 4 bases from V and 5 bases from J, leaving 10 bases between. The CDR3 is 13 amino acids. The V gene's germline CDR1 is SGHAT and CDR2 FQNNGV.

Many counts were recorded for this clonotype. The chain combines TRBV12-3 or TRBV12-4 with TRBJ1-5; TRBD1 agrees at 8 bases. V lost 5 bases to trimming and J lost 2 bases; unmatched junction nucleotides: 5. This CDR3 has 15 amino acids. CDR3 amino acids: CASSPTGVGNQPQHF. Here the CDR3 DNA reads TGTGCCAGCAGTCCGACAGGGGTGGGCAATCAGCCCCAGCATTTT.

This clonotype showed up many times. The chain joins TRBV27 to TRBJ2-1; a weak D match, TRBD2 (6 bases). CDR1 is MNHEY, CDR2 SMNVEV, per germline (reference sequence). Trimming left V 6 bases short and J 5 bases short, with 8 bases between. The CDR3 spans 12 residues. The DNA for the CDR3 is TGTGCCAGCAGCGAGCGGGACAATGAGCAGTTCTTC. Encoded protein: CASSERDNEQFF.

This chain links TRBV4-1 with TRBJ2-3, with TRBD2 matching 11 bases. Per the germline V gene, CDR1 is MGHRA and CDR2 is YSYEKL. The CDR3 is 16 amino acids. V lost 11 bases to trimming and J lost 3 bases; unmatched junction nucleotides: 13. The DNA of the CDR3 is TGCGCCGGCACTAGCGGGGGACGTAGGGGGACAGATACGCAGTATTTT. Its protein product is CAGTSGGRRGTDTQYF.